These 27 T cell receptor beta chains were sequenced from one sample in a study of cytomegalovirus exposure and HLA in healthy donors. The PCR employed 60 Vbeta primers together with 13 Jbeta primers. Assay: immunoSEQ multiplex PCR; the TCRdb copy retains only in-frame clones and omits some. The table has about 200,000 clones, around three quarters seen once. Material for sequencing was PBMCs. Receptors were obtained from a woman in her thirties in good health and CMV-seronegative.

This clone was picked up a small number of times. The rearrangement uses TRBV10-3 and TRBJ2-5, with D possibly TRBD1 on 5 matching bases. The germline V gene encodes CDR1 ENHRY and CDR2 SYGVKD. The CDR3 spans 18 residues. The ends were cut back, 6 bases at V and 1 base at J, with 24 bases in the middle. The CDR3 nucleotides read TGTGCCATCAGAGCAGACAGTCCCAAGATGAAACTCCAAGAGACCCAGTACTTC. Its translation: CAIRADSPKMKLQETQYF.

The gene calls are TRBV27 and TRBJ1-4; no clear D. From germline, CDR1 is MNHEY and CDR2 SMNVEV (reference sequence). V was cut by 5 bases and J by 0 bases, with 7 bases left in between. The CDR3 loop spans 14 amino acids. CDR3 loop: CASSPLATNEKLFF. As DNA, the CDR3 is TGTGCCAGCAGTCCCTTAGCAACTAATGAAAAACTGTTTTTT. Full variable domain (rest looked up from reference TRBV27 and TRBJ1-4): EAQVTQNPRYLITVTGKKLTVTCSQNMNHEYMSWYRQDPGLGLRQIYYSMNVEVTDKGDVPEGYKVSRKEKRNFPLILESPSPNQTSLYFCASSPLATNEKLFFGSGTQLSVL.

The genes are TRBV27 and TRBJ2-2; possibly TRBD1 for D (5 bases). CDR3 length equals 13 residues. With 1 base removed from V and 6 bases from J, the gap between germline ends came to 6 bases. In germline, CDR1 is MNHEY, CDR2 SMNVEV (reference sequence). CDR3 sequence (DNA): TGTGCCAGCAGTTTATGGGGCCCCGGGGAGCTGTTTTTT. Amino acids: CASSLWGPGELFF.

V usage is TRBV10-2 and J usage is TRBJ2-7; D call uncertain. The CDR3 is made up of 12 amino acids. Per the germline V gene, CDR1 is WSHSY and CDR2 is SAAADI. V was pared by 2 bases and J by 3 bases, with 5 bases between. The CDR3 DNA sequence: TGCGCCAGCAGTGAGGTCCGCTACGAGCAGTACTTC. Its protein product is CASSEVRYEQYF.

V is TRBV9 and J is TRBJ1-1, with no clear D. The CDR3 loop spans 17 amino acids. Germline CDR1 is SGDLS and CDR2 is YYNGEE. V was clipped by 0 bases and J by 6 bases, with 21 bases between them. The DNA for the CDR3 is TGTGCCAGCAGCGTAGTGTCGGGTATGGAACGTTTCGCTGAAGCTTTCTTT. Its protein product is CASSVVSGMERFAEAFF.

The CDR3 protein is CAWKAFPGGSGNTIYF. The CDR3 nucleotides read TGTGCCTGGAAGGCGTTCCCAGGGGGCTCTGGAAACACCATATATTTT. This chain joins TRBV30 and TRBJ1-3; 7 nucleotides align to TRBD1. Germline V lookup: CDR1 GTSNPN, CDR2 SVGIG (reference sequence). After removal of 4 bases from V and 0 bases from J, the junction contained 9 bases not matched to a gene. This CDR3 contains 16 residues.

The DNA for the CDR3 is TGTGCCAGCAGCTTACCCAGGTGGGGCTACACCTTC. It codes for CASSLPRWGYTF. The chain recombines TRBV7-9 with TRBJ1-2; D remains ambiguous. The CDR3 loop spans 12 amino acids. Germline V gene lookup returns CDR1 SEHNR and CDR2 FQNEAQ (reference sequence). V was trimmed by 2 bases and J by 8 bases, leaving 9 bases between them.

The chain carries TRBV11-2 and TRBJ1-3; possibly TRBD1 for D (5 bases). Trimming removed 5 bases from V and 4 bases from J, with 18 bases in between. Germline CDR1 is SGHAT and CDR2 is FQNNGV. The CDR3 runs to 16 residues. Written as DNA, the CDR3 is TGTGCCAGCAGCCCGTGGGCGGGACTGGACGGAAACACCATATATTTT. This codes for CASSPWAGLDGNTIYF. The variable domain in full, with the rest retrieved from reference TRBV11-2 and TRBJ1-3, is EAGVAQSPRYKIIEKRQSVAFWCNPISGHATLYWYQQILGQGPKLLIQFQNNGVVDDSQLPKDRFSAERLKGVDSTLKIQPAKLEDSAVYLCASSPWAGLDGNTIYFGEGSWLTVV.

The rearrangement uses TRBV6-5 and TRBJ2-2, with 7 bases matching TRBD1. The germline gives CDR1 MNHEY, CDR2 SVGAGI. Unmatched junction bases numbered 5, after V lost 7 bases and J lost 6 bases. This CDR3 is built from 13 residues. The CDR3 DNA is TGTGCCAGCACATTTACAGGGGCCGGGGAGCTGTTTTTT. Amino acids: CASTFTGAGELFF.

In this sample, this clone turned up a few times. In nucleotides, the CDR3 is TGCGCCAGCAGACGGGGGGCCCTGGTCTCAGAGACCCAGTACTTC. It translates to CASRRGALVSETQYF. The chain has TRBV10-2 and TRBJ2-5, with D maybe TRBD2 (7 bases). CDR3 length: 15 residues. Trimming cost V 6 bases and J 4 bases, with 18 bases left between them. CDR1 is WSHSY and CDR2 is SAAADI in the germline V gene.

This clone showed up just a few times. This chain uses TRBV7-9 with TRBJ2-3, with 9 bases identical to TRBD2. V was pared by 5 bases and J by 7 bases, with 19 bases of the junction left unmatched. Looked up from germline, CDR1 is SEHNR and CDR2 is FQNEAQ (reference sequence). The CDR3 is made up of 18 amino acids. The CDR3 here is CASSHRDGGRAILHTQYF. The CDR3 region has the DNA TGTGCCAGCAGCCACCGCGACGGCGGGAGGGCCATATTACATACGCAGTATTTT.

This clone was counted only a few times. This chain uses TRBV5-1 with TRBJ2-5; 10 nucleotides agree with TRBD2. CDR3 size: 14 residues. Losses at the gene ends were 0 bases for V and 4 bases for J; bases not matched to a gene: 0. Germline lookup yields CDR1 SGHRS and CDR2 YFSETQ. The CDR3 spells CASSLGLAGETQYF. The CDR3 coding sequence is TGCGCCAGCAGCTTGGGACTAGCGGGAGAGACCCAGTACTTC.

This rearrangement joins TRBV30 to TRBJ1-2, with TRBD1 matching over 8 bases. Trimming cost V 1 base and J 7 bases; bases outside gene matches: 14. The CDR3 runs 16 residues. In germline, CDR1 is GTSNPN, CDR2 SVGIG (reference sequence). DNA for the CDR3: TGTGCCTGGAGTGGGGGCAGGGGGCGGAATTTGGGTGGCTACACCTTC. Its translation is CAWSGGRGRNLGGYTF.

The CDR3 bases are TGTGCCAGTAGTCGACAGGGCAATGAGCAGTTCTTC. Amino acids: CASSRQGNEQFF. The chain carries TRBV19 and TRBJ2-1, with TRBD1 identical over 7 bases. V dropped 5 bases and J dropped 6; count of bases not matched to a gene: 1. The length of the CDR3 is 12 residues. Germline CDR1 reads LNHDA; CDR2 reads SQIVND (reference sequence).

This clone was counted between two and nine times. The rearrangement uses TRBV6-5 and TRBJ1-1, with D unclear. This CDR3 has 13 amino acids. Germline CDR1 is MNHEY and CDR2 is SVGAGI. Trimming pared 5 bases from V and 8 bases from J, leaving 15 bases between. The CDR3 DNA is TGTGCCAGCAGTCCCGGGTCTGTGGCCGAAGCTTTCTTT. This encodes CASSPGSVAEAFF.

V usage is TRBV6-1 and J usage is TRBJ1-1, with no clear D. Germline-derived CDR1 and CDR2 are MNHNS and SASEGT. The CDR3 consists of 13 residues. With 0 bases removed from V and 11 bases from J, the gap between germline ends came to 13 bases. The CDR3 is CASSEAGGDLAFF. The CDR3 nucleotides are TGTGCCAGCAGTGAAGCCGGCGGGGATCTGGCTTTCTTT.

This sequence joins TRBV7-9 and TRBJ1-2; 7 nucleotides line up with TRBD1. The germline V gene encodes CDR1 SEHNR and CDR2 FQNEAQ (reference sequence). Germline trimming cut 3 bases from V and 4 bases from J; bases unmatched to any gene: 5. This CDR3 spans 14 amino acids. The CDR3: CASSLGTEFYGYTF. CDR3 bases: TGTGCCAGCAGCTTGGGGACAGAGTTCTATGGCTACACCTTC.

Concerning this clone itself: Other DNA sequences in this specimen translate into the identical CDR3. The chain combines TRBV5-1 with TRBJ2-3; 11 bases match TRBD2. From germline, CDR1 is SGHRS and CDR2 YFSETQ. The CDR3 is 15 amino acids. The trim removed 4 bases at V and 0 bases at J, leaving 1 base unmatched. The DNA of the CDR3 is TGCGCCAGCAGCCTAGCGGGGGGTAGCACAGATACGCAGTATTTT. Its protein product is CASSLAGGSTDTQYF.

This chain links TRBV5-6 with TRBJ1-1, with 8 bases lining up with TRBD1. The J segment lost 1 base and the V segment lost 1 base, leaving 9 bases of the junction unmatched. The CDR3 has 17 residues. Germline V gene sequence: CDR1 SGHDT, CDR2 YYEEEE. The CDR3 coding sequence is TGTGCCAGCAGCTTGTTTCAGGGGGCGGTCCCGAACACTGAAGCTTTCTTT. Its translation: CASSLFQGAVPNTEAFF.

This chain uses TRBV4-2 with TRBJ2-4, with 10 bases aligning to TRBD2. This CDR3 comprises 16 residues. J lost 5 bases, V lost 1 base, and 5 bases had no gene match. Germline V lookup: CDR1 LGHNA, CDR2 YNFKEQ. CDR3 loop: CASSQALAGGQNIQYF. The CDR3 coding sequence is TGTGCCAGCAGCCAAGCGTTAGCGGGAGGTCAAAACATTCAGTACTTC.

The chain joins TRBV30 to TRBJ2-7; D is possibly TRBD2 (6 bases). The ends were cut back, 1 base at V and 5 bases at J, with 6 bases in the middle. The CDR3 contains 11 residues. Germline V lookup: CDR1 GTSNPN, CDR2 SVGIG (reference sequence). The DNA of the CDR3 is TGTGCCTGGAGTGGGGGGGACGAGCAGTACTTC. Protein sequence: CAWSGGDEQYF.

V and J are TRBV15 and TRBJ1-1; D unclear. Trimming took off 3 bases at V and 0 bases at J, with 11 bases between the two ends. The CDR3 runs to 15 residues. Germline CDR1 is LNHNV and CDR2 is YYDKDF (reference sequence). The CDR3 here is CATSRAGSVNTEAFF. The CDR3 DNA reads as TGTGCCACCAGCAGGGCGGGATCCGTGAACACTGAAGCTTTCTTT.

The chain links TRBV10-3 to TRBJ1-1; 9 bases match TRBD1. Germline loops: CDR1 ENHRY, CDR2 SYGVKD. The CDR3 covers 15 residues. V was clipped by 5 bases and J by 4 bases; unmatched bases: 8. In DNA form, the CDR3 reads TGTGCCATCAGTATCACAGGGGGCGGGGGCACTGAAGCTTTCTTT. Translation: CAISITGGGGTEAFF.

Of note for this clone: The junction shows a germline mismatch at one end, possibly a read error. The CDR3 protein is CATSGGVGAYNEQFF. The CDR3 region has the DNA TGTGCCACCAGTGGTGGGGTAGGGGCATACAATGAGCAGTTCTTC. The chain combines TRBV6-5 with TRBJ2-1; D is possibly TRBD1 (5 bases). The CDR3 loop spans 15 amino acids. Germline loops: CDR1 MNHEY, CDR2 SVGAGI.

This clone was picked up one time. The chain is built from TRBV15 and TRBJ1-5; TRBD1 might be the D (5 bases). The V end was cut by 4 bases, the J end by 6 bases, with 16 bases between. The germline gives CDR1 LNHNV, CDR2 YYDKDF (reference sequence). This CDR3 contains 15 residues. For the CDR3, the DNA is TGTGCCACCAGCACCTACAGGTTTGAAAGTCAGCCCCAGCATTTT. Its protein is CATSTYRFESQPQHF.

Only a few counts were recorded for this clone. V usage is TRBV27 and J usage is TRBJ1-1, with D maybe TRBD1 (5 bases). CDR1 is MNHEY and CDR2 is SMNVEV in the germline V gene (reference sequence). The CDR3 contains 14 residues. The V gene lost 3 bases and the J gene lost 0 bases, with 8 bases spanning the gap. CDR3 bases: TGTGCCAGCAGTTTGGGGCTCTTGAACACTGAAGCTTTCTTT. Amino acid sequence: CASSLGLLNTEAFF.

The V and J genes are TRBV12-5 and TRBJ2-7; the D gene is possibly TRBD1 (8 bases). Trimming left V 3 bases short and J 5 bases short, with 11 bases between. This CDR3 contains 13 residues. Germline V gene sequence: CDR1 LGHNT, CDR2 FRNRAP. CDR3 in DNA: TGTGCTAGTGGTTTTACAGGGGGGGACGAGCAGTACTTC. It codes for CASGFTGGDEQYF.